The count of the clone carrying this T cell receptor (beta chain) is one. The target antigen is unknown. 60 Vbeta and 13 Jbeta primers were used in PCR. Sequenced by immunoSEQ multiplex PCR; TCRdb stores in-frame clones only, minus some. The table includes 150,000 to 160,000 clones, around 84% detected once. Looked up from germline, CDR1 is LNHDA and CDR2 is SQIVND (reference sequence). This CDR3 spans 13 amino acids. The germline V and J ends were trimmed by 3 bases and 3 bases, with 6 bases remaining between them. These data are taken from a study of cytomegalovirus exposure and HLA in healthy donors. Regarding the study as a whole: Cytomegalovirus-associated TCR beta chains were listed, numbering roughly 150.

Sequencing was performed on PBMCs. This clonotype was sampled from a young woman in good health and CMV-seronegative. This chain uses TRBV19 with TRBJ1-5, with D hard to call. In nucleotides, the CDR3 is TGTGCCAGTAGTATCGAGGACAATCAGCCCCAGCATTTT. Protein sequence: CASSIEDNQPQHF.